The 17 T cell receptor beta chains in this list originate from one sample, sequenced in a study of radiotherapy plus CTLA-4 blockade in lung cancer. Data came from immunoSEQ multiplex PCR; TCRdb stores just in-frame clones and leaves some out. In the table there are 40,000 to 60,000 clones, approximately 78% of which are singletons. The sample here was peripheral blood, taken from a patient treated with radiotherapy plus ipilimumab. These receptors were taken from a human donor with non-small cell lung cancer who had stable disease on radiotherapy plus ipilimumab.

The genes are TRBV4-1 and TRBJ1-1; 8 positions match TRBD1. The CDR3 loop spans 13 amino acids. Trimming removed 8 bases from V and 5 bases from J; junction bases left unmatched: 7. CDR1 is MGHRA and CDR2 is YSYEKL in the germline V gene. CDR3 nucleotide sequence: TGCGCCAGCGGGTTACAGGGGGTGACTGAAGCTTTCTTT. This translates into CASGLQGVTEAFF.

This clone was detected only once. The chain recombines TRBV7-9 with TRBJ1-1, with D possibly TRBD1 on 5 matching bases. The germline CDR1 and CDR2 sequences are SEHNR and FQNEAQ (reference sequence). V was clipped by 1 base and J by 7 bases, with 19 bases between them. CDR3 length equals 16 residues. As DNA, the CDR3 is TGTGCCAGCAGCTTAGTTCGCCTGGCGGGGCCCATTGAAGCTTTCTTT. This gives the protein CASSLVRLAGPIEAFF.

Only a few counts were recorded for this clone. The V call is TRBV15, the J call TRBJ2-3, with D possibly TRBD2 on 6 matching bases. CDR1 is LNHNV, CDR2 YYDKDF, per germline (reference sequence). The V and J ends lost 9 bases and 6 bases respectively, with 22 bases between them. This CDR3 is 15 amino acids long. CDR3 amino acids: CATAGTHPSKDTQYF. CDR3 DNA: TGTGCCACGGCCGGGACTCACCCGTCGAAGGATACGCAGTATTTT.

The genes are TRBV4-3 and TRBJ2-1; 8 bases map to TRBD2. Trimming took 2 bases from V and 1 from J; bases not matched to a gene: 4. The CDR3 extends over 16 amino acids. Germline-derived CDR1 and CDR2 are LGHNA and YSLEER. The CDR3 region is CASSQKREWSYNEQFF. CDR3 nucleotides: TGCGCCAGCAGCCAAAAGCGGGAGTGGTCCTACAATGAGCAGTTCTTC.

This rearrangement joins TRBV9 to TRBJ2-1; a possible D gene is TRBD2 (5 bases). V was cut by 6 bases and J by 5 bases, with 18 bases left in between. CDR3 length: 15 amino acids. Germline V gene sequence: CDR1 SGDLS, CDR2 YYNGEE. The CDR3 region has the DNA TGTGCCAGCAACCGCGACTACTCAACCCACAATGAGCAGTTCTTC. This sequence encodes CASNRDYSTHNEQFF.

The genes are TRBV7-9 and TRBJ2-7, with TRBD2 matching 10 bases. The CDR3 contains 17 residues. Trimming cost V 0 bases and J 3 bases; bases outside gene matches: 8. CDR1 is SEHNR and CDR2 is FQNEAQ in the germline V gene (reference sequence). CDR3 residues: CASSLARTTSGYYEQYF. The CDR3 coding sequence is TGTGCCAGCAGCTTAGCTCGAACGACTAGCGGGTACTACGAGCAGTACTTC.

V gene TRBV5-1 combines with J gene TRBJ2-2; 7 bases match TRBD1. V lost 2 bases, J lost 6 bases, and 4 bases stayed unmatched. Germline assignment: CDR1 SGHRS and CDR2 YFSETQ. CDR3 size: 14 residues. Written as DNA, the CDR3 is TGCGCCAGCAGCTTCACACAGGGGTCCGGGGAGCTGTTTTTT. It translates to CASSFTQGSGELFF.

V and J are TRBV27 and TRBJ2-2; 10 bases map to TRBD1. The CDR3 totals 14 residues. The germline gives CDR1 MNHEY, CDR2 SMNVEV (reference sequence). The J segment lost 9 bases and the V segment lost 6 bases, leaving 7 bases of the junction unmatched. The CDR3 sequence: CASRTRQGARELFF. The CDR3 nucleotides are TGTGCCAGCAGGACCCGACAGGGGGCTAGGGAGCTGTTTTTT.

This clone was detected only a few times. The gene calls are TRBV4-1 and TRBJ1-1; D call uncertain. CDR1 and CDR2 from the germline V gene are MGHRA and YSYEKL. The CDR3 consists of 14 residues. Trimming removed 6 bases from V and 4 bases from J, with 15 bases in between. The CDR3 reads CASRDTVISTEAFF. DNA of the CDR3: TGCGCCAGCAGAGACACAGTGATCAGCACTGAAGCTTTCTTT.

The chain has TRBV27 and TRBJ1-1; TRBD1 matches 8 bases. The germline gives CDR1 MNHEY, CDR2 SMNVEV (reference sequence). This CDR3 spans 13 amino acids. Trimming took 10 bases from V and 5 from J; bases not matched to a gene: 9. The CDR3 loop is CATRRQGITEAFF. CDR3 coding DNA: TGTGCCACGAGAAGACAGGGGATTACTGAAGCTTTCTTT.

This chain connects TRBV4-2 to TRBJ1-2; 11 bases match TRBD1. The junction had 10 bases not matched to a gene; V was cut back by 0 bases and J by 4 bases. Germline V gene sequence: CDR1 LGHNA, CDR2 YNFKEQ. This CDR3 is built from 18 residues. The CDR3 region has the DNA TGTGCCAGCAGCCAAGATAGGGTTCGGACAGGGGGCGGCTATGGCTACACCTTC. Translation: CASSQDRVRTGGGYGYTF.

The rearrangement links TRBV4-1 to TRBJ1-2; D may be TRBD1 (5 bases). The V gene lost 0 bases and the J gene lost 6 bases, with 17 bases spanning the gap. This CDR3 is 16 amino acids long. Germline CDR1 reads MGHRA; CDR2 reads YSYEKL. The DNA of the CDR3 is TGCGCCAGCAGCCAAGATTCCCAGGGTTATAGGAATGGCTACACCTTC. Protein sequence: CASSQDSQGYRNGYTF.

The CDR3: CASSKQGSRVTIHEQYF. The CDR3 DNA reads as TGTGCCAGCAGCAAACAAGGTTCCAGGGTTACGATCCACGAGCAGTACTTC. This chain joins TRBV21-1 and TRBJ2-7; the table's D call, TRBD1, was not checked against the DNA. TRBV21-1 is noted as a pseudogene. The CDR3 extends over 17 amino acids.

The rearrangement links TRBV4-3 to TRBJ2-1; TRBD2 is a possible D gene (6 bases). Germline V gene sequence: CDR1 LGHNA, CDR2 YSLEER. V lost 1 base and J lost 3, with 10 bases in between. The CDR3 totals 15 residues. The CDR3 sequence: CASSQGGGLYNEQFF. As DNA, the CDR3 is TGCGCCAGCAGCCAAGGGGGAGGACTCTACAATGAGCAGTTCTTC.

The chain has TRBV7-3 and TRBJ2-3; possibly TRBD2 for D (5 bases). In germline, CDR1 is SGHTA, CDR2 FQGTGA. The CDR3 spans 15 residues. V was shortened by 5 bases and J by 3 bases, with 15 bases between the two germline ends. The DNA for the CDR3 is TGTGCCAGCAGCGAAAGAGAGGGCGAGACAGATACGCAGTATTTT. Its translation is CASSEREGETDTQYF. The full variable domain, with the rest looked up from reference TRBV7-3 and TRBJ2-3, is GAGVSQTPSNKVTEKGKYVELRCDPISGHTALYWYRQSLGQGPEFLIYFQGTGAADDSGLPNDRFFAVRPEGSVSTLKIQRTERGDSAVYLCASSEREGETDTQYFGPGTRLTVL.

The chain couples TRBV6-5 to TRBJ1-1; a weak D match, TRBD1 (5 bases). CDR1 is MNHEY, CDR2 SVGAGI, per germline. The CDR3 spans 14 residues. V lost 4 bases and J lost 6, with 15 bases in between. The CDR3 region is CASSLSGGSAEAFF. DNA of the CDR3: TGTGCCAGCAGTTTATCGGGGGGATCCGCTGAAGCTTTCTTT.

The V call is TRBV18, the J call TRBJ2-7, with TRBD1 matching 9 bases. Germline CDR1 KGHSH, CDR2 LQKENI. V was pared by 5 bases and J by 2 bases, with 7 bases of the junction left unmatched. The CDR3 sequence is 15 residues long. The CDR3 DNA follows: TGTGCCAGCTCAGAATCCGGGACAGGGCCCTACGAGCAGTACTTC. Translating gives CASSESGTGPYEQYF.